These 3 T cell receptor beta chains were all obtained from the same sample, sequenced in a study of blood T cells in healthy people across ages. PCR was performed a second time for about 6 to 11 cycles using a sample-barcoded 5' primer and a J-beta primer mix. TCRdb re-called the 5' RACE reads through MiXCR, storing one row per CDR3 protein. The data contain roughly 640,000 distinct CDR3 sequences, roughly 30% of them seen just once; the ten biggest clones take up about a sixth. Sequencing was done on a sample of blood. These receptors were taken from an elderly woman in good health.

The table lists this clonotype with many counts. The chain couples TRBV5-6 to TRBJ2-7; D remains unclear. Germline V gives CDR1 SGHDT, CDR2 YYEEEE. This CDR3 region has 13 residues. V gave up 2 bases and J gave up 3 bases, with 9 bases separating them. CDR3 sequence: CASSLRAYYEQYF. As DNA, the CDR3 is TGTGCCAGCAGCTTACGCGCATACTACGAGCAGTACTTC.

This chain joins TRBV30 and TRBJ1-1, with a possible D match to TRBD1 (5 bases). The V gene's germline CDR1 is GTSNPN and CDR2 SVGIG (reference sequence). This CDR3 has 13 amino acids. Trimming stripped 4 bases from V and 3 bases from J, with 12 bases between. The CDR3 coding sequence is TGTGCCTGGACCTCAGGGCGGGACACTGAAGCTTTCTTT. Amino acids: CAWTSGRDTEAFF.

This clonotype came up many times. This rearrangement joins TRBV6-1 to TRBJ1-4; 8 bases align to TRBD1. The germline gives CDR1 MNHNS, CDR2 SASEGT. This CDR3 is built from 14 residues. J gave up 5 bases and V 6 bases, and 5 bases lay outside the gene matches. CDR3 coding DNA: TGTGCCAGCAGCAGCCGGACAGGGAATGAAAAACTGTTTTTT. Encoded protein: CASSSRTGNEKLFF.